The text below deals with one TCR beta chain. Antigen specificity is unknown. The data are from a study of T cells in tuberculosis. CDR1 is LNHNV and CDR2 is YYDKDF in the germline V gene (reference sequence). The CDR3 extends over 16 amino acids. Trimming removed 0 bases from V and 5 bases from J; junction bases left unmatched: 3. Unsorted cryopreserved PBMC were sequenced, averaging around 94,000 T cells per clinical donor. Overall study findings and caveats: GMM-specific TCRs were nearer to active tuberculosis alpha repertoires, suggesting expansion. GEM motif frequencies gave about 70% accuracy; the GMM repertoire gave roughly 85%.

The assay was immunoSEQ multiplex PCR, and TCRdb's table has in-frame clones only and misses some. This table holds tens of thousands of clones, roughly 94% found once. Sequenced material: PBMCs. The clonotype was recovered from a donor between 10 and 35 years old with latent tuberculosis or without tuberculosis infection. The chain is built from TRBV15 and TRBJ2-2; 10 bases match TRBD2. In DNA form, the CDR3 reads TGTGCCACCAGCAGAGACCTGACTAGCGGGACCGGGGAGCTGTTTTTT. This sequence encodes CATSRDLTSGTGELFF.